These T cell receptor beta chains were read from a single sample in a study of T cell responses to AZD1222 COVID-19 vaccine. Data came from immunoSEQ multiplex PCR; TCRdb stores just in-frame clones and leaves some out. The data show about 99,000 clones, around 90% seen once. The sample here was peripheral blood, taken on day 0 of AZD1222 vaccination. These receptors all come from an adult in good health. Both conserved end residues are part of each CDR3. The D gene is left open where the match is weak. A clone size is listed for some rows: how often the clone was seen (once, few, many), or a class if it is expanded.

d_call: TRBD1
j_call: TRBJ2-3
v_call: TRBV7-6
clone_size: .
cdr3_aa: CASSLDGTGSTDTQYF
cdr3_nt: TGTGCCAGCAGCTTAGACGGGACAGGGAGCACAGATACGCAGTATTTT

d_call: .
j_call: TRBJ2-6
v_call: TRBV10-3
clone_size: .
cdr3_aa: CAITPTASGANVLTF
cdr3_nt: TGTGCCATCACCCCGACGGCCTCTGGGGCCAACGTCCTGACTTTC

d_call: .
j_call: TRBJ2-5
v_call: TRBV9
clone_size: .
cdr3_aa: CASSPRASSTETQYF
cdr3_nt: TGTGCCAGCAGCCCCCGAGCCTCCAGTACGGAGACCCAGTACTTC

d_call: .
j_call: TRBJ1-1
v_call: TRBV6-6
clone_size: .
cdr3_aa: CASSSGSVMGTEAFF
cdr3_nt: TGTGCCAGCAGTTCCGGGTCAGTTATGGGCACTGAAGCTTTCTTT

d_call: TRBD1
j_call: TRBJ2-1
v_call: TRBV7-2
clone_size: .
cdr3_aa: CASSLTQGYPYNEQFF
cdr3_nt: TGTGCCAGCAGCTTAACACAGGGGTACCCCTACAATGAGCAGTTCTTC

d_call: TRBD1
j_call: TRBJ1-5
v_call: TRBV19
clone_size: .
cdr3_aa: CASSGRQGARDQPQHF
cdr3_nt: TGTGCCAGTAGTGGAAGACAGGGGGCACGGGATCAGCCCCAGCATTTT

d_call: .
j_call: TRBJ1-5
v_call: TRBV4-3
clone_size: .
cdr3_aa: CASSQDRGQPQHF
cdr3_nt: TGCGCCAGCAGCCAAGATAGGGGGCAGCCCCAGCATTTT

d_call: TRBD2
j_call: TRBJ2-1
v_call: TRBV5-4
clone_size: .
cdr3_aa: CASSIAGGAYNEQFF
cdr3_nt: TGTGCCAGCAGCATTGCGGGGGGCGCCTACAATGAGCAGTTCTTC

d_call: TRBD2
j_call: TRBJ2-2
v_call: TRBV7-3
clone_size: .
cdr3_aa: CASSLPTSGRQTGELFF
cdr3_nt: TGTGCCAGCAGCTTACCGACTAGCGGGAGACAAACCGGGGAGCTGTTTTTT

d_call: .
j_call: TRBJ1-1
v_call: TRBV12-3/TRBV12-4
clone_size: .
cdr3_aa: CASSLGGADEAFF
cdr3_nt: TGTGCCAGCAGTTTGGGCGGGGCGGATGAAGCTTTCTTT

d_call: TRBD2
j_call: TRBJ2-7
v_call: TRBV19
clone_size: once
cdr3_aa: CASSPTSGGAHEQYF
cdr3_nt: TGTGCCAGTAGTCCCACTAGCGGGGGGGCCCACGAGCAGTACTTC

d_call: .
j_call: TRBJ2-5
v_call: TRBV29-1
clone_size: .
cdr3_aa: CSVRTGLQETQYF
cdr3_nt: TGCAGCGTTCGCACGGGGTTACAAGAGACCCAGTACTTC

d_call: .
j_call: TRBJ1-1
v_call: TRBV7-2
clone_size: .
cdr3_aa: CASSLSGEVTEAFF
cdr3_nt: TGTGCCAGCAGCCTATCGGGCGAGGTCACTGAAGCTTTCTTT

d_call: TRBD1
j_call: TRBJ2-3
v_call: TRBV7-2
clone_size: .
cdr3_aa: CASSSGQGFFGTDTQYF
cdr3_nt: TGTGCCAGCAGCTCCGGACAGGGATTTTTTGGGACAGATACGCAGTATTTT

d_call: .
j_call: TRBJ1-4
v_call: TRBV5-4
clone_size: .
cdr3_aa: CASSPGGGGLTGEKLFF
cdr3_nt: TGTGCCAGCAGCCCGGGCGGAGGAGGGCTCACAGGAGAAAAACTGTTTTTT

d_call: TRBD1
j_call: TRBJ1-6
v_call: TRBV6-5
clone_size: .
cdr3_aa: CASQDRVYNSPLHF
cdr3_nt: TGTGCCAGCCAGGACAGGGTGTATAATTCACCCCTCCACTTT

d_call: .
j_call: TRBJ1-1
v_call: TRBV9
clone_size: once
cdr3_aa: CASSAGRALNTEAFF
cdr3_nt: TGTGCCAGCAGCGCCGGGAGGGCCCTGAACACTGAAGCTTTCTTT

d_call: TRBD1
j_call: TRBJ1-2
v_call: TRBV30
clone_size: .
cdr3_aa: CAPDGDRSSYGYTF
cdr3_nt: TGTGCCCCCGATGGGGACAGGTCCTCCTATGGCTACACCTTC

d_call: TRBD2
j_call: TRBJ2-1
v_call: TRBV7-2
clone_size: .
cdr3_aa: CASRAGASGAYNEQFF
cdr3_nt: TGTGCCAGCAGAGCGGGGGCTAGCGGAGCCTACAATGAGCAGTTCTTC

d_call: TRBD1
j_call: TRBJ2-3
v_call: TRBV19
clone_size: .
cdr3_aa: CASSGLGGSDTQYF
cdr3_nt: TGTGCCAGTAGTGGCCTAGGGGGCTCAGATACGCAGTATTTT

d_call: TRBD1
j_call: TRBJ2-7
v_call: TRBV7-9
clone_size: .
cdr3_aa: CASSLGLGQGANEQYF
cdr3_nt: TGTGCCAGCAGCTTAGGCTTGGGACAGGGAGCAAACGAGCAGTACTTC

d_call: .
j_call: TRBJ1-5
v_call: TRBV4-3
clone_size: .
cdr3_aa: CASSPLLAANQPQHF
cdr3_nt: TGCGCCAGCAGCCCTCTGTTAGCCGCCAATCAGCCCCAGCATTTT

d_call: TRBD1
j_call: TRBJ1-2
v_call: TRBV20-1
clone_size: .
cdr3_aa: CSASGTGTGGGYTF
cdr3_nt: TGCAGTGCTAGTGGGACCGGGACAGGGGGAGGCTACACCTTC

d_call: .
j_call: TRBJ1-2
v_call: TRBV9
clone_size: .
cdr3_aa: CASSAGPQGGYTF
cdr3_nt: TGTGCCAGCAGCGCAGGACCCCAAGGGGGCTACACCTTC

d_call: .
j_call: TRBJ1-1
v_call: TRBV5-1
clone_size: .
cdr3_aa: CASSLEGHQNTEAFF
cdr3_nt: TGTGCCAGCAGCTTGGAGGGACACCAGAACACTGAAGCTTTCTTT

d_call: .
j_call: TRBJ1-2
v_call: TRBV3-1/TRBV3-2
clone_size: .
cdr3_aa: CASSQEPSRYTF
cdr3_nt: TGTGCCAGCAGCCAAGAACCTTCGCGCTACACCTTC

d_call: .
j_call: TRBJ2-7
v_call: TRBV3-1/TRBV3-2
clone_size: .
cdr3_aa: CASSQGSYEQYF
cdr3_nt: TGTGCCAGCAGCCAAGGCTCCTACGAGCAGTACTTC

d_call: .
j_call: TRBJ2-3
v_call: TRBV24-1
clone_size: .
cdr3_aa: CATSDPTLLQGWGTDTQYF
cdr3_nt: TGTGCCACCAGTGACCCTACTCTACTTCAGGGCTGGGGCACAGATACGCAGTATTTT

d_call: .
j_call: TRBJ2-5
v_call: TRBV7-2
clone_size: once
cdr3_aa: CASSFHRPGETQYF
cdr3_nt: TGTGCCAGCAGCTTCCATAGACCCGGGGAGACCCAGTACTTC